One T cell receptor (beta chain) is described in this entry. Antigen specificity is unknown. This sample is part of a study of CD4+ T cells in melanoma. Method: immunoSEQ multiplex PCR; TCRdb's copy keeps in-frame clones and lacks some. The data show approximately 20,000 clones, 78% seen once. Study findings and constraints: CD8+ T cell, macrophage and B cell function reportedly correlated with neoantigen-specific CD4+ T cells. In melanoma, neoantigen-specific CD4+ T cells reportedly differed in differentiation state.

The receptor comes from a human donor with melanoma.

The CDR3 loop is CASSNRGSYNSPLHF. The CDR3, as DNA: TGTGCCAGCAGCAACAGGGGTTCCTATAATTCACCCCTCCACTTT. The V call is TRBV5-6, the J call TRBJ1-6, with 7 bases identical to TRBD1. Unmatched junction bases numbered 2, after V lost 4 bases and J lost 1 base. The CDR3 length is 15 residues. In germline, CDR1 is SGHDT, CDR2 YYEEEE.